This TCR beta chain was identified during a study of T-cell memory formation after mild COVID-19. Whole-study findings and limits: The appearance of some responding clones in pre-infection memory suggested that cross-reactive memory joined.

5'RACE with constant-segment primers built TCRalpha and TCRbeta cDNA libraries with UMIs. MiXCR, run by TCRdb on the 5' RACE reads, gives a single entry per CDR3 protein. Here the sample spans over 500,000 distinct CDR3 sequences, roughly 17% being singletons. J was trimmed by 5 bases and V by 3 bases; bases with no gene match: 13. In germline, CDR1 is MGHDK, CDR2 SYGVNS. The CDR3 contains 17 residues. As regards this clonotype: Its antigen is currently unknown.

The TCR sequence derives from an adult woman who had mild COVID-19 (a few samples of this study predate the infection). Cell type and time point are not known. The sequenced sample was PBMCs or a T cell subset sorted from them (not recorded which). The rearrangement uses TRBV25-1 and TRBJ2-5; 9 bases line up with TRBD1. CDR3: CASSDRRRTGVRETQYF. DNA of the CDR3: TGTGCCAGCAGTGATCGCCGCCGGACAGGGGTGAGGGAGACCCAGTACTTC.